The clone carrying this T cell receptor beta chain has a handful of counts. CDR1 is KGHSH and CDR2 is LQKENI in the germline V gene. There are 13 residues in the CDR3. V lost 5 bases and J lost 4, with 9 bases in between. This record belongs to a study of shared clonotypes between healthy human individuals. Once extracted for a subset, genomic DNA was divided evenly among several immunoSEQ plates. PBMC DNA, left unsorted, was sequenced on ten immunoSEQ deep assay plates. Some clones are missing from TCRdb's copy, which holds only in-frame ones; the method was immunoSEQ multiplex PCR. The sample shows fewer than 600,000 clones, around 80% of them seen only once.

The chain is built from TRBV18 and TRBJ1-5; D might be TRBD1 (6 bases). The sequenced sample consisted of PBMCs. The clonotype was recovered from a woman between 40 and 55 years old in good health. Some clones in this sample may be carry-over from other donors' samples. CDR3 sequence: CASSRTENQPQHF. The CDR3 DNA sequence: TGTGCCAGCTCAAGGACAGAGAATCAGCCCCAGCATTTT. Variable domain in full (rest from reference TRBV18 and TRBJ1-5): NAGVMQNPRHLVRRRGQEARLRCSPMKGHSHVYWYRQLPEEGLKFMVYLQKENIIDESGMPKERFSAEFPKEGPSILRIQQVVRGDSAAYFCASSRTENQPQHFGDGTRLSIL.